One T cell receptor (beta chain) is described in this entry. Antigen: not known. Age- and sex-matched healthy donors served as the control group. RNA, at about 0.5 to 1 ug, was reverse transcribed with random hexamers. Each CDR3 protein gets one entry after TCRdb re-called the immunoSEQ multiplex PCR reads with MiXCR. This sample has 150,000 to 200,000 distinct CDR3 sequences; approximately 92% occur once, and the top ten carry just over 0.13%. These data originate in a study of CD8 T cells in Susac syndrome. Findings and caveats of the study: The study acknowledged a relatively small number of individuals in its TCR sequencing and HLA analysis.

The CDR3 totals 14 residues. V was shortened by 4 bases and J by 4 bases, with 14 bases between the two germline ends. Sequencing was performed on CD4+ T cells from PBMCs. This receptor was obtained from a human donor in good health. The chain uses TRBV12-3 or TRBV12-4 and TRBJ2-7, with D possibly TRBD1 on 6 matching bases. CDR3 sequence: CASSSQGIGYEQYF. The DNA of the CDR3 is TGTGCCAGCAGTTCCCAGGGGATCGGTTACGAGCAGTACTTC.